This T cell receptor beta chain was profiled in a study of cytomegalovirus exposure and HLA in healthy donors. The study, taken as a whole, reports: V segments that were indistinguishable, TRBV6-2 and TRBV6-3 among them, were omitted from analysis.

Germline loops: CDR1 LNHNV, CDR2 YYDKDF (reference sequence). The CDR3 extends over 15 amino acids. V lost 1 base and J lost 5, with 11 bases in between. A multiplex PCR was run with 60 Vbeta primers and 13 Jbeta primers. Sequencing was performed with immunoSEQ multiplex PCR; in TCRdb, only in-frame clones are kept and a portion is missing. The sample data list 95,000 to 150,000 clones. As to this clone: Antigen specificity is unknown.

The origin of this receptor is a man aged 18 to 29 in good health and CMV-seronegative. V is TRBV15 and J is TRBJ2-2; TRBD2 might be the D (5 bases). The sequenced sample consisted of PBMCs. The CDR3 DNA is TGTGCCACCAGCAGAGGAGCGGAGAGGACCGGGGAGCTGTTTTTT. Its translation is CATSRGAERTGELFF.